This T cell receptor (beta chain) was recovered during a study of beta chain features in type 1 diabetes. Overall study findings and caveats: Small HLA sub-analyses could not settle whether HLA shapes TCRB rearrangement. cDNA-based reads could over-represent cells with high TCR expression. In all four CD4+ subsets, TCRB CDR3 length was significantly, moderately reduced in type 1 diabetes.

CDR3 length: 15 residues. With V trimmed by 4 bases and J by 10 bases, 9 bases remained unmatched. Germline CDR1 reads MNHNS; CDR2 reads SASEGT. A note on this clone: Its antigen is unidentified.

Blood was collected once per donor into heparin, averaging roughly 110 mL. Since all of the isolated RNA was reverse transcribed, expressed TCRB transcripts were what got sequenced. This table comes from immunoSEQ multiplex PCR, and its TCRdb copy is limited to in-frame clones, with some not included. This table holds hundreds of thousands of clones, roughly 13% found once. The sequence derives from a young man with type 1 diabetes. The sequenced material came from naive CD4+ T cells from blood. This chain connects TRBV6-1 to TRBJ2-5; TRBD2 matches 13 bases. The CDR3 bases are TGTGCCAGCAGTGGACTAGCGGGGGGTCCCAAGAGCCAGTACTTC. Its protein is CASSGLAGGPKSQYF.